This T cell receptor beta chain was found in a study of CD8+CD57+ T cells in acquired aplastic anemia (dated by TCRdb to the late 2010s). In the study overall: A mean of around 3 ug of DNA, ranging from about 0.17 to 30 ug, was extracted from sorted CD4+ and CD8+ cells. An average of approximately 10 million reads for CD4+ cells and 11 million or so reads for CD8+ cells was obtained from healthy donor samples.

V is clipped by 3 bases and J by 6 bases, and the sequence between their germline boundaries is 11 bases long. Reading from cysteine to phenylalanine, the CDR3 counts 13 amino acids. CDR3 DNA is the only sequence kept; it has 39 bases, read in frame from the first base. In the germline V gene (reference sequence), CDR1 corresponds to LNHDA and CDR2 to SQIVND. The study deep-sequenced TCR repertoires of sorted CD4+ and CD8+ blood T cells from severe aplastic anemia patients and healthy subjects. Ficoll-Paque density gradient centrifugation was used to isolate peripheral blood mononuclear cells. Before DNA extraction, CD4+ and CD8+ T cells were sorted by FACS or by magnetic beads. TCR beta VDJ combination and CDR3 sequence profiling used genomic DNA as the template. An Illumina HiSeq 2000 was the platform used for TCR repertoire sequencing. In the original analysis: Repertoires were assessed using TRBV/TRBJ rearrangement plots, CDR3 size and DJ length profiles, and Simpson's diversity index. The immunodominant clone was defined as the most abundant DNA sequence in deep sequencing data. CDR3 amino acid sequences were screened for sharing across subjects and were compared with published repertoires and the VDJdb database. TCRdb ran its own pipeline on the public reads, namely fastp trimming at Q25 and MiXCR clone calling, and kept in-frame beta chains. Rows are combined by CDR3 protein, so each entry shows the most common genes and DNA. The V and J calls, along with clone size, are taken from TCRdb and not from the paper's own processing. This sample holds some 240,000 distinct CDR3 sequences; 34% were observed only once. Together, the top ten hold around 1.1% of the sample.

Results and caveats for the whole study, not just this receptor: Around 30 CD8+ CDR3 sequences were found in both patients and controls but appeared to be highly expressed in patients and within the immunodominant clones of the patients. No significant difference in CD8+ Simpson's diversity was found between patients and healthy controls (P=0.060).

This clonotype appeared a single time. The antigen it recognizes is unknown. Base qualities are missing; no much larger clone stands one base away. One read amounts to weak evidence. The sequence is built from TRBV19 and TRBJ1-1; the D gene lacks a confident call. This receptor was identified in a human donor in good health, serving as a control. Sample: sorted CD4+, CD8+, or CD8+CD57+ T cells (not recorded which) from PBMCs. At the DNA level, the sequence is TGTGCCAGTAGTATTAACGGTGGGGCTGAAGCTTTCTTT. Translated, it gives CASSINGGAEAFF.